This paragraph covers one T cell receptor beta chain sequence. This clonotype was counted ten times or more. Its antigen is still unknown. Base qualities are not provided; no much larger clone lies one nucleotide away. Systemically healthy Caucasian individuals from Russia, 35 to 50 in total and aged roughly 6 to 95 years, were included as donors. About 10 milliliters of peripheral blood were collected from each donor into EDTA-treated Vacutainer tubes. PBMCs were isolated by Ficoll-Paque density-gradient centrifugation, with at least 7 million obtained per sample. Total RNA was extracted from PBMCs with Trizol reagent, with at least 5 micrograms obtained per sample. For every donor, an aliquot of PBMCs went through flow cytometry to measure the percentages of naive CD45RAhigh/CD27high T cells. Deletion took 5 bases off V and 9 bases off J, with a span of 14 bases between the germline ends. As encoded in the germline V gene, CDR1 is SGHAT while CDR2 is FQNNGV. The CDR3 starts with the cysteine, ends with the phenylalanine, and has 13 residues. CDR3 DNA is the only sequence kept; it has 39 bases, read in frame from the first base.

The data belong to a study of blood T cells in healthy people across ages (dated by TCRdb to between 2014 and 2017). Regarding the complete study: In model experiments, template switching captured roughly one uniquely barcoded TCR beta cDNA molecule for every two T cells. Four age groups were formed from the donors: young (average approximately 15 years), middle-aged (around 37), aged (approximately 60) and long-lived (around 80). For two donors (one aged 18 to 30 and one aged 80 or older), the study analyzed two additional independent replicas of 1 million unique cDNA reads from the same blood draw. To avoid experimental bias, donors of different ages were randomly spread across the sequencing lanes. Using deep sequencing normalized with unique cDNA molecular identifiers, the study measured how TCR beta repertoire diversity changes with age.

Overall results and qualifications from the work: Because donor CMV infection status was unknown, age-related changes in expanded clonotypes were potentially confounded. The percentage of naive T cells measured by flow cytometry correlated strongly with observed TCR beta diversity. Bulk unsorted PBMC profiling prevented conclusive comparison of naive and antigen-experienced compartments. Compared with the aged group, the long-lived group had more naive CD4+ T cells, fewer expanded clones and increased TCR diversity, a pattern suggesting age selection. As age increased, observed TCR beta diversity per million T cells dropped in a roughly linear way, and a significant reduction was already evident by age 40. Estimates of total diversity from one million sequenced T cells were regarded as lower bounds and underestimates.

Libraries were made using 5' RACE. Sequencing was carried out with an Illumina HiSeq 2500. A second PCR of roughly 7 to 12 cycles was run with a J-beta primer mix and a sample-barcoded 5' primer. A unique molecular identifier was introduced onto each TCR beta cDNA molecule by a template-switch 5' adaptor carrying 12 random nucleotides. Each sample yielded at least 2.5 million CDR3-containing paired-end reads. All of the RNA was converted into first-strand cDNA using the Mint cDNA synthesis kit, with a TRBC-specific oligonucleotide serving as the primer. All cDNA was treated with uracil-DNA glycosylase and then went through a first 18-cycle PCR with the universal primers M1SS and BC2_uni_R. As for the authors' bioinformatics: Normalization of each sample was performed by random selection of 1 million high-quality reads, each carrying a distinct molecular identifier. Reads sharing molecular identifiers were discarded rather than binned into consensus sequences. CDR3 identification, clonotype clustering and error correction used MiTCR with a Q25 quality threshold and the strictest error-elimination algorithm. A nonparametric unseen species model with Euler transformation was used to estimate a lower bound on total TCR beta diversity. In TCRdb, the public reads were trimmed at Q25 with fastp and aligned with MiXCR, with productive beta chains retained. Every entry covers one CDR3 protein and lists the most common genes and DNA from its rows. The V and J calls follow TCRdb's processing rather than the paper's. This sample has about 640,000 distinct CDR3 sequences in its table, and about 28% of those were observed once. Of the sample, about 15% is held by the ten largest clones.

The material sequenced was blood. This receptor chain uses TRBV11-2 and TRBJ2-1; a confident D gene designation cannot be given. This TCR came from an elderly woman in good health. The nucleotides read TGTGCCAGCAGCATGGACCCGCCCGGTGAGCAGTTCTTC. Protein translation: CASSMDPPGEQFF.